One sample yielded the 3 T cell receptor beta chains listed below, sequenced in a study of technical replicates of blood from several donors. TCRdb keeps only in-frame clones here, not all; method: immunoSEQ multiplex PCR. The sample holds around 77,000 clones; roughly 92% are singletons and the top ten take 0.41%. The sample taken for sequencing was T cells isolated from PBMCs. The receptors here all came from a human donor in good health.

This clone was seen only a few times. The J gene is TRBJ2-2, the V gene TRBV10-1; 9 bases align to TRBD2. Germline trimming cut 6 bases from V and 7 bases from J; bases unmatched to any gene: 6. The CDR3 is 14 residues long. Per the germline V gene, CDR1 is WNHNN and CDR2 is SYGVQD (reference sequence). The CDR3 DNA follows: TGCGCCAGCAGCCCCGGGACTAGCTACGGGGAGCTGTTTTTT. It codes for CASSPGTSYGELFF.

The V gene is TRBV19, the J gene TRBJ2-7, with TRBD2 matching over 7 bases. Trimming at V came to 2 bases and at J to 3 bases, leaving 4 bases not matched to a gene. This CDR3 region has 14 residues. Germline-derived CDR1 and CDR2 are LNHDA and SQIVND (reference sequence). The CDR3 loop is CASSIKVAGYEQYF. As DNA, the CDR3 is TGTGCCAGTAGTATAAAGGTAGCGGGCTACGAGCAGTACTTC.

J is TRBJ2-3 and V is TRBV2, with D tentatively TRBD1 (5 bases). The CDR3 contains 12 residues. Germline lookup yields CDR1 SNHLY and CDR2 FYNNEI. The V end was cut by 4 bases, the J end by 10 bases, with 12 bases between. In DNA form, the CDR3 reads TGTGCCAGCAGTGCCGGGCAGGGTCCGCAGTATTTT. It codes for CASSAGQGPQYF.